The present T cell receptor beta chain was sequenced within a study of sequential checkpoint blockade in melanoma. Study-level information: After both sequences, patients received maintenance nivolumab. TCRbeta immunosequencing was performed on DNA from 75 to 95 pretreatment melanoma tumor samples. Findings and caveats of the study: Clinical benefit was about 30 times likelier when tumor T-cell fraction and clonality increased.

Treatment in this sample: randomized to nivolumab then ipilimumab (arm A) or the reverse (arm B). Trimming shortened V by 0 bases and J by 7 bases, and 12 bases separated the two germline ends. Germline CDR1 is ENHRY and CDR2 is SYGVKD. This CDR3 contains 14 residues. Comments on this clone: Its target is not known.

The repertoire was sequenced with immunoSEQ multiplex PCR; TCRdb's copy has only in-frame clones and lacks some. The sample has about 11,000 clones, about 29% seen once. The sample consisted of tumor tissue (inferred from file names), taken from a patient given nivolumab and ipilimumab in sequence. J is TRBJ1-2 and V is TRBV10-3; maybe TRBD1 (5 bases). The clonotype comes from a human donor with melanoma. The CDR3: CAISESTRGTGYTF. In DNA, the CDR3 is TGTGCCATCAGTGAGTCGACTCGGGGGACTGGCTACACCTTC.